Listed below are T cell receptor beta chains from one sample, sequenced in a study of post-analysis software for immune sequencing data. TCRdb redid the calling of the PCR reads with MiXCR, one entry per CDR3 protein. The top ten clones hold around 4.5% of a sample with 750,000 to 950,000 distinct CDR3 sequences, about 53% of them seen once. Material for sequencing was blood. These receptors came from a girl aged 10 to 17 with multiple sclerosis. CDR3s include the opening cysteine and the closing phenylalanine or tryptophan. D genes are given only for firm matches. A clone size is listed for some rows: how often the clone was seen (once, few, many), or a class if it is expanded.

len,abundance,j_gene,v_gene,d_gene,CDR3aa,CDR3nt
12,many,TRBJ2-3,TRBV7-6,.,CASSSHTDTQYF,TGTGCCAGCAGCTCCCACACAGATACGCAGTATTTT
15,.,TRBJ2-7,TRBV15,TRBD1,CATSEVGQGNYEQYF,TGTGCCACCAGCGAGGTGGGACAGGGTAACTACGAGCAGTACTTC
16,few,TRBJ1-6,TRBV4-1,.,CASSQVRHRGDSPLHF,TGCGCCAGCAGCCAAGTGAGGCACCGGGGGGATTCACCCCTCCACTTT
15,few,TRBJ2-5,TRBV2,.,CASRGIQGLIETQYF,TGTGCCAGCAGGGGGATCCAGGGGTTGATAGAGACCCAGTACTTC
13,few,TRBJ1-2,TRBV29-1,.,CSVEVQGYYGYTF,TGCAGCGTTGAAGTTCAGGGGTACTATGGCTACACCTTC
14,.,TRBJ2-5,TRBV29-1,TRBD1,CSVQKTGYGETQYF,TGCAGCGTACAGAAGACAGGGTATGGGGAGACCCAGTACTTC
10,.,TRBJ2-1,TRBV4-1,.,CASRGIEQFF,TGCGCCAGCAGAGGGATCGAGCAGTTCTTC
15,few,TRBJ2-5,TRBV6-6,.,CASSYSTTVQETQYF,TGTGCCAGCAGTTACTCGACGACGGTTCAAGAGACCCAGTACTTC
17,once,TRBJ2-1,TRBV5-6,TRBD1,CASSLVGQGVRGNEQFF,TGTGCCAGCAGCTTGGTCGGACAGGGGGTCCGAGGCAATGAGCAGTTCTTC
14,.,TRBJ1-4,TRBV27,.,CASSSAGWAEKLFF,TGTGCCAGCAGTTCCGCGGGTTGGGCTGAAAAACTGTTTTTT
17,.,TRBJ2-1,TRBV28,TRBD1,CASSLWTWDRGYNEQFF,TGTGCCAGCAGTTTATGGACTTGGGACAGGGGGTACAATGAGCAGTTCTTC
16,few,TRBJ2-3,TRBV6-4,.,CASSLEGNLGTDTQYF,TGTGCCAGCAGCTTGGAAGGGAACTTAGGGACAGATACGCAGTATTTT
17,few,TRBJ2-4,TRBV29-1,TRBD2,CSVARPSGRAPGNIQYF,TGCAGCGTGGCCCGTCCTAGCGGGAGGGCCCCGGGAAACATTCAGTACTTC
12,.,TRBJ1-2,TRBV29-1,.,CSVAPWGDGYTF,TGCAGCGTTGCCCCGTGGGGGGATGGCTACACCTTC
15,few,TRBJ2-7,TRBV7-2,.,CASSLGGGGLYEQYF,TGTGCCAGCAGCTTGGGTGGAGGGGGGCTCTACGAGCAGTACTTC
14,once,TRBJ1-2,TRBV12-3/TRBV12-4,.,CASSLSSSVYGYTF,TGTGCCAGCAGTTTAAGCAGCTCAGTCTATGGCTACACCTTC
12,few,TRBJ2-1,TRBV29-1,.,CSVEGKHNEQFF,TGCAGCGTTGAAGGCAAACACAATGAGCAGTTCTTC
14,.,TRBJ2-3,TRBV2,TRBD1,CATQGTGGTDTQYF,TGTGCCACCCAGGGGACAGGGGGCACAGATACGCAGTATTTT
16,few,TRBJ2-7,TRBV6-5,TRBD2,CASSYSKLAGAYEQYF,TGTGCCAGCAGTTACTCGAAGTTAGCGGGGGCCTACGAGCAGTACTTC
13,.,TRBJ1-1,TRBV30,.,CTWSPPPQREAFF,TGTACCTGGAGTCCCCCCCCCCAAAGGGAAGCTTTCTTT
12,.,TRBJ2-7,TRBV20-1,.,CSARDLLYEQYF,TGCAGTGCTAGAGATCTCCTCTACGAGCAGTACTTC
14,.,TRBJ1-2,TRBV10-3,TRBD1,CAISRDREYYGYTF,TGTGCCATCAGCCGGGACAGAGAATACTATGGCTACACCTTC
11,once,TRBJ1-2,TRBV20-1,.,CSASKDRGYTF,TGCAGTGCCTCGAAGGACCGCGGCTACACCTTC
15,.,TRBJ2-7,TRBV7-8,.,CASSPRGSGHYEQYF,TGTGCCAGCAGCCCTCGCGGTAGCGGACATTACGAGCAGTACTTC
13,.,TRBJ2-3,TRBV10-3,TRBD2,CAIGTSGTDTQYF,TGTGCCATCGGGACTAGCGGAACAGATACGCAGTATTTT
13,.,TRBJ1-2,TRBV2,.,CARQGGRDYGYTF,TGTGCCAGGCAGGGAGGCAGGGACTATGGCTACACCTTC
18,.,TRBJ1-3,TRBV16,.,CASSLTDPTTVSGNTIYF,TGTGCCAGCAGCCTTACGGACCCAACTACTGTCTCTGGAAACACCATATATTTT
14,.,TRBJ1-2,TRBV4-1,.,CASSQAGGARGYTF,TGCGCCAGCAGCCAAGCGGGAGGGGCGCGGGGCTACACCTTC
11,few,TRBJ2-7,TRBV6-1,.,CASILGYEQYF,TGTGCCAGCATACTGGGCTACGAGCAGTACTTC
15,.,TRBJ2-3,TRBV6-6,TRBD2,CASSYASGFTDTQYF,TGTGCCAGCAGTTACGCTAGCGGCTTCACAGATACGCAGTATTTT
14,few,TRBJ2-7,TRBV7-2,TRBD2,CASSIAGGPYEQYF,TGTGCCAGCAGCATAGCGGGAGGGCCCTACGAGCAGTACTTC
13,.,TRBJ1-4,TRBV9,TRBD1,CASSGQGEEKLFF,TGTGCCTCGTCGGGACAGGGTGAAGAAAAACTGTTTTTT
15,few,TRBJ2-5,TRBV7-3,.,CASSLVGGPQETQYF,TGTGCCAGCAGCTTGGTCGGGGGGCCACAAGAGACCCAGTACTTC
15,few,TRBJ2-3,TRBV3-1,.,CASSQAGPREDTQYF,TGTGCCAGCAGCCAAGCGGGACCGAGGGAAGATACGCAGTATTTT
13,.,TRBJ2-5,TRBV29-1,TRBD2,CSASTSGNYERYF,TGCAGCGCATCGACTAGCGGTAACTACGAGCGGTACTTC
16,.,TRBJ2-7,TRBV28,.,CASSFDEVTGSYEQYF,TGTGCCAGCAGTTTTGATGAGGTTACAGGGTCCTACGAGCAGTACTTC
13,.,TRBJ2-5,TRBV12-3/TRBV12-4,.,CASRLISQETQYF,TGTGCCAGCAGGCTCATTAGCCAAGAGACCCAGTACTTC
16,once,TRBJ1-5,TRBV6-1,.,CASSEGWGLGNQPQHF,TGTGCCAGCAGTGAAGGTTGGGGGCTCGGCAATCAGCCCCAGCATTTT
13,.,TRBJ2-3,TRBV6-4,TRBD1,CASSTGDNNEQYF,TGTGCCAGCAGCACAGGGGACAACAATGAGCAGTATTTT
13,.,TRBJ2-1,TRBV10-3,TRBD2,CAISPGGGGEQFF,TGTGCCATCAGTCCAGGCGGGGGGGGTGAGCAGTTCTTC
15,.,TRBJ2-7,TRBV27,.,CASSLPGVSAGKQYF,TGTGCCAGCAGTTTACCAGGGGTATCTGCGGGTAAGCAGTACTTC
16,.,TRBJ2-1,TRBV20-1,TRBD2,CSARYEGGSGYNEQFF,TGCAGTGCTAGATACGAGGGAGGGAGCGGCTACAATGAGCAGTTCTTC
16,once,TRBJ2-1,TRBV4-1,TRBD1,CASSQVWDRATNEQFF,TGCGCCAGCAGCCAAGTATGGGACAGGGCTACCAATGAGCAGTTCTTC
17,.,TRBJ2-1,TRBV2,TRBD2,CASSLRPGTSGNHEQFF,TGTGCCAGCAGTTTACGCCCCGGGACTAGCGGGAACCATGAGCAGTTCTTC
14,few,TRBJ2-7,TRBV28,.,CASSLGAGIYEQYF,TGTGCCAGCAGTTTAGGGGCAGGGATCTACGAGCAGTACTTC
15,.,TRBJ1-1,TRBV11-2,.,CASSFLKTRAEEAFF,TGTGCCAGCAGCTTTCTCAAAACGCGAGCAGAGGAAGCTTTCTTT
14,.,TRBJ2-5,TRBV5-1,.,CASSGPLVTETQYF,TGCGCCAGCAGCGGGCCCTTGGTGACGGAGACCCAGTACTTC
16,.,TRBJ2-5,TRBV4-1,TRBD2,CASTARLAGGLETQYF,TGCGCCAGCACCGCCCGTTTAGCGGGGGGGTTAGAGACCCAGTACTTC
14,.,TRBJ2-3,TRBV5-1,.,CASSLPPTTDTQYF,TGCGCCAGCAGCTTACCCCCCACCACAGATACGCAGTATTTT
14,.,TRBJ2-5,TRBV20-1,TRBD2,CSASPPGGSWEQYF,TGCAGTGCTAGCCCCCCGGGCGGGAGTTGGGAGCAGTACTTC